The T cell receptor beta chain under discussion was sequenced for a study of CD8+ T cells in alopecia areata. Treatment specified: oral pan-JAK inhibitor, 5-10 mg twice daily. Investigators sorted PBMCs to obtain both CD4+ and CD8+ T cells. This CDR3 contains 12 residues. CDR1 SEHNR and CDR2 FQNEAQ come from the germline V gene (reference sequence). V shed 4 bases and J shed 4 bases, with 8 bases lying between them. With regard to this clone: Other DNA sequences from this sample encode an identical CDR3 as well.

Investigators isolated RNA and reverse transcribed it into cDNA to act as the sequencing template. Here immunoSEQ multiplex PCR was the method, and the copy in TCRdb shows in-frame clones only, minus some. The table shows 120,000 to 150,000 clones, with around 82% occurring only once. The specimen comprised CD8+ T cells sorted from blood, sampled at week 4, from a patient treated with tofacitinib. This receptor was taken from a human donor with alopecia areata. V and J are TRBV7-9 and TRBJ2-7, with D possibly being TRBD2 (5 bases). CDR3 residues: CASSSGVYEQYF. In DNA, the CDR3 is TGTGCCAGCAGCTCCGGGGTATACGAGCAGTACTTC.